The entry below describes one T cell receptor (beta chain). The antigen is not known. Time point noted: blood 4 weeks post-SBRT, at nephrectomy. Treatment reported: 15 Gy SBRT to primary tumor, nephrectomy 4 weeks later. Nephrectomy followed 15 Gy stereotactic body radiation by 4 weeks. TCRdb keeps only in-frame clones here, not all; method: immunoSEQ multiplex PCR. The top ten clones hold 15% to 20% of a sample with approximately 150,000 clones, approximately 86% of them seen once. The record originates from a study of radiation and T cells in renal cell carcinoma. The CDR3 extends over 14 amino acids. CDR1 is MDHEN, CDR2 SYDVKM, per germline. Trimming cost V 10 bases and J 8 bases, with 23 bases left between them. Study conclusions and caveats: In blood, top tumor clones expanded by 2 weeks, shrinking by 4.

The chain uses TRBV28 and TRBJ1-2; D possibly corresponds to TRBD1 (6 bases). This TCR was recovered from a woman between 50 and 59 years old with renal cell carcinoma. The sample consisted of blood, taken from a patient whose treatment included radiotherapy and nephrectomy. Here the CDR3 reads CATQGGQGLRGYTF. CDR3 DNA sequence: TGTGCCACTCAAGGTGGGCAGGGGCTACGGGGCTACACCTTC.